Sequencing of this TCR beta chain was carried out in a study of blood T cell repertoires in COVID-19. In the study overall: Some COVID-19 samples were acute and others convalescent; all came from the United States, Italy and Spain.

Germline lookup yields CDR1 SGHVS and CDR2 FQNEAQ. V dropped 5 bases and J dropped 7; count of bases not matched to a gene: 9. This CDR3 is built from 14 residues. Individuals aged about 18 to 100 years were recruited from fewer than 30 US areas. Resolution of symptoms, clearance, or two negative PCRs was present in recovered Cohort 3 donors. This clone was seen repeatedly, ten times or more. Original data processing: Amplification from reference gene primers served as the basis for estimated nucleated cell counts. This table comes from immunoSEQ multiplex PCR, and its TCRdb copy is limited to in-frame clones, with some not included. Clone size and the V and J calls come from that table; the DNA yielded D and trimming. The sample has some 150,000 clones, 80% to 90% seen once.

The sequence derives from a man in his fifties or sixties who had recovered from COVID-19. The chain employs TRBV7-8 and TRBJ2-7; 9 bases fit TRBD1. Material for sequencing was PBMCs or T cells enriched from blood (not recorded which). This CDR3 is CASSVDRGWGEQYF. Here the CDR3 DNA reads TGTGCCAGCAGCGTCGACAGGGGGTGGGGAGAGCAGTACTTC.